This T cell receptor (beta chain) emerged from a study of cytomegalovirus exposure and HLA in healthy donors. Study context: An earlier analysis found 120 million or so unique TCR beta sequences from about 179 million T cells. Study-wide findings and caveats: Presence/absence analyses supposed approximately even sequencing depth among donors.

With 60 Vbeta and 13 Jbeta primers, the PCR was carried out. Libraries were prepared by immunoSEQ multiplex PCR; TCRdb keeps only in-frame clonotypes and omits some of them. This table has 120,000 to 150,000 clones, about 75% appearing once. Notes on this clone: As yet, its antigen is unknown.

The sequenced sample consisted of PBMCs. This clonotype originated in a male donor in good health and CMV-seronegative.

The CDR3 loop is CASSIWPPSTDTQYF. In DNA, the CDR3 is TGTGCCAGTAGTATCTGGCCCCCATCCACAGATACGCAGTATTTT. The genes are TRBV19 and TRBJ2-3; D not resolved. Germline V gives CDR1 LNHDA, CDR2 SQIVND (reference sequence). This CDR3 has 15 amino acids. The V and J ends lost 3 bases and 2 bases respectively, with 12 bases between them.